This entry features one TCR beta chain sequence. Its specificity is not known. Donors were ostensibly healthy at sampling, although undocumented immune exposures were probable. The record originates from a study of cytomegalovirus exposure and HLA in healthy donors. General study points: Reported results showed that the classifier diagnosed cytomegalovirus status with high specificity and sensitivity.

Germline values: CDR1 MRHNA, CDR2 SNTAGT. The V and J ends lost 6 bases and 7 bases, in that order; junction bases with no gene match: 6. The CDR3 is 14 residues long. A multiplex PCR was run with 60 Vbeta primers and 13 Jbeta primers. Only in-frame clones appear in the TCRdb table, and some are missing; sequencing was by immunoSEQ multiplex PCR. Of around 99,000 clones in the sample, approximately 76% were seen once. The sample taken for sequencing was PBMCs. The chain couples TRBV6-4 to TRBJ2-3; 11 positions match TRBD2. The sequence derives from a man between 18 and 29 years old in good health and CMV-seronegative. The CDR3 DNA reads TGTGCCAGCAGCCTAGCGGGGGGCACCAATACGCAGTATTTT. It is translated as CASSLAGGTNTQYF.